This T cell receptor (beta chain) was profiled in a study of T cell changes during pregnancy in multiple sclerosis. The CDR3 runs to 14 residues. Trimming left V 0 bases short and J 2 bases short, with 8 bases between. From germline, CDR1 is SGDLS and CDR2 YYNGEE. TCRdb's table, derived via immunoSEQ multiplex PCR, lists solely in-frame clones and lacks some. The sample contains roughly 110,000 clones, 92% of which appear only once. The specimen comprised peripheral blood, sampled after pregnancy. The chain couples TRBV9 to TRBJ1-2, with D hard to call. The sequence came from a female donor with multiple sclerosis, enrolled in a pregnancy study. CDR3 amino acids: CASSVVGGNYGYTF. The CDR3 DNA sequence: TGTGCCAGCAGCGTAGTGGGCGGGAACTATGGCTACACCTTC.